The clone carrying this T cell receptor beta chain is a singleton in its sample. V shed 6 bases, J shed 3 bases, and the junction held 5 bases outside the gene matches. There are 13 residues in the CDR3. Germline V lookup: CDR1 MNHEY, CDR2 SMNVEV (reference sequence). These data originate in a study of blood T cell repertoires in COVID-19. Original data processing: Amplification of reference gene primers was used by the study to estimate nucleated cell counts. Repertoires were generated with immunoSEQ multiplex PCR, while TCRdb's copy carries only in-frame clones and drops some. Clonal size and the V and J genes are those of that table, whereas D and trimming came from the DNA. The table has more than 55,000 clones, over 75% seen once. Patients of the Seattle cohort, enrolled during active infection, were followed longitudinally.

Material: peripheral blood. This sequence originates from a woman aged 55-69 years with COVID-19, enrolled during active disease. The chain links TRBV27 to TRBJ2-7; 7 bases line up with TRBD1. Here the CDR3 DNA reads TGTGCCAGCAGCCCCACAGGGGTCTACGAGCAGTACTTC. Its protein product is CASSPTGVYEQYF.